Presented here are 29 T cell receptor beta chains from one specimen sequenced in a study of Ad26.COV2.S vaccination and SARS-CoV-2 variants. As to treatment: 15 to 20 received Ad26.COV2.S at low or high dose, single or two shots; five or six received placebo; per-sample allocation not given. Sampling was performed 63 days after the first vaccine or placebo injection. TCRdb's copy holds only in-frame clones and misses some; the assay was immunoSEQ multiplex PCR. Of approximately 480,000 clones listed, about 83% are singletons. The sequences come from peripheral blood, collected in a trial of Ad26.COV2.S vaccine versus placebo. These receptors originate from a person between 18 and 59 years old who received the Ad26.COV2.S COVID-19 vaccine or a placebo.

This chain connects TRBV2 to TRBJ1-2, with D possibly being TRBD1 (5 bases). CDR1 is SNHLY, CDR2 FYNNEI, per germline. The CDR3 extends over 14 amino acids. Trimming cost V 0 bases and J 2 bases, with 7 bases left between them. This CDR3 is CASSEARGNYGYTF. The CDR3 coding sequence is TGTGCCAGCAGTGAAGCGCGGGGGAACTATGGCTACACCTTC.

The rearrangement joins TRBV5-4 to TRBJ2-7; D is unresolved. This CDR3 comprises 13 residues. Per germline, CDR1 SGHNT and CDR2 YYREEE (reference sequence). The V gene lost 4 bases and the J gene lost 0 bases, with 8 bases spanning the gap. In nucleotides, the CDR3 is TGTGCCAGCAGCGCGCGGAGCTCCTACGAGCAGTACTTC. Translating it yields CASSARSSYEQYF.

The rearrangement joins TRBV5-1 to TRBJ1-4, with TRBD1 identical over 7 bases. The V segment lost 0 bases and the J segment 7 bases; nucleotides outside the gene matches: 9. Germline V lookup: CDR1 SGHRS, CDR2 YFSETQ. The CDR3 contains 16 residues. The DNA for the CDR3 is TGCGCCAGCAGCTTGGGGGCCGGGACAGACCTTGAAAAACTGTTTTTT. It specifies CASSLGAGTDLEKLFF.

The chain uses TRBV28 and TRBJ2-5; TRBD1 or TRBD2 may be the D gene (6 bases each). CDR1 and CDR2 from the germline V gene are MDHEN and SYDVKM. V dropped 8 bases and J dropped 6 bases, with 7 bases sitting between them. This CDR3 contains 10 residues. This CDR3 is CASRGQTQYF. CDR3 nucleotides: TGTGCCAGCCGGGGGCAGACCCAGTACTTC.

This chain links TRBV5-1 with TRBJ1-6, with D tentatively TRBD1 (5 bases). The CDR3 is 14 amino acids. Germline V CDR1 and CDR2: SGHRS, YFSETQ. The ends were cut back, 4 bases at V and 7 bases at J, with 12 bases in the middle. This chain's CDR3 is CASSHGTTNSPLHF. As DNA, the CDR3 is TGCGCCAGCAGCCACGGGACGACGAATTCACCCCTCCACTTT.

This rearrangement joins TRBV10-3 to TRBJ1-1; 7 nucleotides line up with TRBD1. The CDR3 runs 12 residues. The germline CDR1 and CDR2 sequences are ENHRY and SYGVKD. The J segment lost 8 bases and the V segment lost 8 bases, leaving 8 bases of the junction unmatched. Here the CDR3 reads CAIGDRAREAFF. CDR3 DNA: TGTGCCATCGGAGACAGGGCAAGGGAAGCTTTCTTT.

The rearrangement joins TRBV4-3 to TRBJ2-5; 11 bases map to TRBD2. The CDR3 runs 15 residues. Unmatched junction bases numbered 4, after V lost 0 bases and J lost 7 bases. Germline-derived CDR1 and CDR2 are LGHNA and YSLEER. CDR3 bases: TGCGCCAGCAGCCAAGAACTAGCGGGAGTGCGGACCCAGTACTTC. It translates to CASSQELAGVRTQYF.

The chain combines TRBV5-1 with TRBJ1-4; D gene ambiguous. Germline values: CDR1 SGHRS, CDR2 YFSETQ. Deletions cut 0 bases from V and 6 bases from J, with 9 bases between. There are 14 residues in the CDR3. In nucleotides, the CDR3 is TGCGCCAGCAGCTTGGACGTACGTTATGAAAAACTGTTTTTT. This sequence encodes CASSLDVRYEKLFF. Full variable domain (remainder filled in from reference TRBV5-1 and TRBJ1-4): KAGVTQTPRYLIKTRGQQVTLSCSPISGHRSVSWYQQTPGQGLQFLFEYFSETQRNKGNFPGRFSGRQFSNSRSEMNVSTLELGDSALYLCASSLDVRYEKLFFGSGTQLSVL.

The V and J genes are TRBV2 and TRBJ2-1; tentative D call: TRBD2 (6 bases). Trimming cost V 6 bases and J 9 bases, with 24 bases left between them. The germline gives CDR1 SNHLY, CDR2 FYNNEI. This CDR3 comprises 16 residues. CDR3: CASSLQALAGLSEQFF. In nucleotides, the CDR3 is TGTGCCAGCAGCCTACAGGCACTAGCTGGTCTCAGTGAGCAGTTCTTC.

The V and J genes are TRBV2 and TRBJ1-1; the D is unclear. CDR3 size: 11 residues. Trimming removed 3 bases at V and 11 bases at J, with 10 bases between. Germline V gene lookup returns CDR1 SNHLY and CDR2 FYNNEI. CDR3 sequence reads: CASSERRIAFF. CDR3 DNA sequence: TGTGCCAGCAGTGAGCGGCGGATTGCTTTCTTT.

This sequence joins TRBV2 and TRBJ2-1; D perhaps matches TRBD1 (5 bases). Germline CDR1 and CDR2: SNHLY and FYNNEI. The V end was cut by 6 bases, the J end by 12 bases, with 15 bases between. The CDR3 loop spans 12 amino acids. As DNA, the CDR3 is TGTGCCAGCAGACGGTGGGGCTTGTGGCAGTTCTTC. It is translated as CASRRWGLWQFF. The full variable domain, its missing parts supplied by reference TRBV2 and TRBJ2-1, is EPEVTQTPSHQVTQMGQEVILRCVPISNHLYFYWYRQILGQKVEFLVSFYNNEISEKSEIFDDQFSVERPDGSNFTLKIRSTKLEDSAMYFCASRRWGLWQFFGPGTRLTVL.

The chain uses TRBV3-1 (or the pseudogene TRBV3-2) and TRBJ2-3; D gene uncertain. From germline, CDR1 is LGHDT and CDR2 YNNKEL (reference sequence). CDR3 size: 13 residues. Trimming took off 3 bases at V and 4 bases at J, with 8 bases between the two ends. CDR3 loop: CASSHRQPDTQYF. The DNA for the CDR3 is TGTGCCAGCAGCCATCGACAACCAGATACGCAGTATTTT.

This clone occurred once. The chain carries TRBV18 and TRBJ1-2; D is ambiguous. The CDR3 runs to 14 residues. V lost 6 bases and J lost 0, with 11 bases in between. Looked up from germline, CDR1 is KGHSH and CDR2 is LQKENI. CDR3 bases: TGTGCCAGCTCGGCGGGGAAATCTAACTATGGCTACACCTTC. Protein: CASSAGKSNYGYTF.

The V and J genes are TRBV20-1 and TRBJ1-1; D not certain. Germline V gene sequence: CDR1 DFQATT, CDR2 SNEGSKA (reference sequence). The CDR3 has 11 amino acids. V was cut by 3 bases and J by 8 bases, with 10 bases left in between. The CDR3 region is CSASRDQEAFF. The CDR3 region has the DNA TGCAGTGCTAGCCGGGATCAAGAAGCTTTCTTT.

The gene calls are TRBV9 and TRBJ2-1; possibly TRBD2 for D (5 bases). Trimming took off 6 bases at V and 0 bases at J, with 16 bases between the two ends. The CDR3 is 16 amino acids. Looked up from germline, CDR1 is SGDLS and CDR2 is YYNGEE. The chain's CDR3 is CASTRSGSGSYNEQFF. CDR3 DNA sequence: TGTGCCAGCACGAGATCGGGGAGCGGCTCCTACAATGAGCAGTTCTTC. Filled out from reference TRBV9 and TRBJ2-1, the complete variable domain reads DSGVTQTPKHLITATGQRVTLRCSPRSGDLSVYWYQQSLDQGLQFLIQYYNGEERAKGNILERFSAQQFPDLHSELNLSSLELGDSALYFCASTRSGSGSYNEQFFGPGTRLTVL.

This chain connects TRBV7-9 to TRBJ1-1; weak D call: TRBD1 (5 bases). This CDR3 region has 14 residues. CDR1 and CDR2 from the germline V gene are SEHNR and FQNEAQ (reference sequence). V lost 3 bases, J lost 0 bases, and 8 bases lay in between. Here the CDR3 reads CASSFSGMNTEAFF. In DNA form, the CDR3 reads TGTGCCAGCAGCTTTTCAGGGATGAACACTGAAGCTTTCTTT.

The J gene is TRBJ1-5, the V gene TRBV19, with 7 bases matching TRBD1. The CDR3 spans 14 residues. CDR1 is LNHDA, CDR2 SQIVND, per germline (reference sequence). Trimming removed 6 bases from V and 6 bases from J; junction bases left unmatched: 8. In nucleotides, the CDR3 is TGTGCCAGTAGCGGGACAGCTCCGGGTCAGCCCCAGCATTTT. Translating it yields CASSGTAPGQPQHF.

This clone was counted only a few times. This chain links TRBV2 with TRBJ2-3; 9 bases agree with TRBD1. Germline values: CDR1 SNHLY, CDR2 FYNNEI. The CDR3 length is 14 residues. With 7 bases clipped from V and 2 bases from J, the junction kept 4 bases outside the gene matches. Here the CDR3 DNA reads TGTGCCAGCATGGGACAGGGCCACACAGATACGCAGTATTTT. Its translation: CASMGQGHTDTQYF.

The chain couples TRBV28 to TRBJ1-5; 7 bases are shared with TRBD1. V gave up 3 bases and J gave up 0 bases; unmatched junction bases: 20. This CDR3 region has 21 residues. Per the germline V gene, CDR1 is MDHEN and CDR2 is SYDVKM. In nucleotides, the CDR3 is TGTGCCAGCAGTTTTCGTCGGCGGCTACAGGGGATCGTATATAGCAATCAGCCCCAGCATTTT. Translated, it gives CASSFRRRLQGIVYSNQPQHF.

The chain recombines TRBV5-6 with TRBJ2-7; 9 bases fit TRBD1. The V gene's germline CDR1 is SGHDT and CDR2 YYEEEE. The CDR3 is 15 residues long. The ends lost 5 bases at V and 6 bases at J; junction bases unmatched: 12. CDR3 sequence reads: CASRLRRTGEGEQYF. DNA of the CDR3: TGTGCCAGCAGGCTAAGGCGGACAGGGGAGGGCGAGCAGTACTTC.

The V gene is TRBV11-2, the J gene TRBJ2-1; TRBD2 aligns across 12 bases. The CDR3 spans 18 residues. Germline assignment: CDR1 SGHAT and CDR2 FQNNGV. With V trimmed by 2 bases and J by 6 bases, 11 bases remained unmatched. CDR3: CASSLWGLPSGRANEQFF. The CDR3 nucleotides read TGTGCCAGCAGCTTATGGGGGCTTCCTAGCGGGAGGGCCAATGAGCAGTTCTTC.

The rearrangement joins TRBV12-3 or TRBV12-4 to TRBJ2-5; D perhaps matches TRBD1 (6 bases). Trimming stripped 4 bases from V and 4 bases from J, with 10 bases between. The CDR3 loop spans 13 amino acids. CDR3 amino acids: CASSWGQRETQYF. CDR3 bases: TGTGCCAGCAGTTGGGGGCAGCGAGAGACCCAGTACTTC.

This clone was counted a single time. The rearrangement joins TRBV5-4 to TRBJ2-1, with D tentatively TRBD1 (5 bases). CDR1 SGHNT and CDR2 YYREEE come from the germline V gene (reference sequence). Deletions cut 4 bases from V and 7 bases from J, with 9 bases between. The CDR3 runs 12 residues. CDR3 bases: TGTGCCAGCAGCCGACAGCTGAATGAGCAGTTCTTC. Translation: CASSRQLNEQFF.

This clone was counted a single time. The chain carries TRBV7-2 and TRBJ2-2, with D perhaps matching TRBD1 (6 bases). Germline loops: CDR1 SGHTA, CDR2 FQGNSA. The CDR3 has 17 residues. Trimming stripped 5 bases from V and 3 bases from J, with 19 bases between. The CDR3 DNA follows: TGTGCCAGCAGCCGCGAGCCGGGACAAAAATACACCGGGGAGCTGTTTTTT. Its translation is CASSREPGQKYTGELFF.

The chain recombines TRBV27 with TRBJ2-5; possible D gene TRBD2, 6 bases. CDR3 length equals 15 residues. Germline CDR1 and CDR2: MNHEY and SMNVEV (reference sequence). V was trimmed by 3 bases and J by 1 base, leaving 12 bases between them. CDR3 sequence reads: CASSLAGSRQETQYF. CDR3 sequence (DNA): TGTGCCAGCAGTTTGGCGGGGTCACGCCAAGAGACCCAGTACTTC.

The chain recombines TRBV28 with TRBJ2-3, with TRBD2 matching over 7 bases. From germline, CDR1 is MDHEN and CDR2 SYDVKM. V lost 3 bases, J lost 5 bases, and 8 bases stayed unmatched. This CDR3 has 15 amino acids. CDR3 protein: CASSFPASGGDTQYF. CDR3 DNA sequence: TGTGCCAGCAGTTTTCCGGCTAGCGGCGGAGATACGCAGTATTTT.

The J gene is TRBJ2-1, the V gene TRBV2; 10 bases match TRBD2. This CDR3 has 14 residues. J gave up 8 bases and V 4 bases, and 5 bases lay outside the gene matches. Germline-derived CDR1 and CDR2 are SNHLY and FYNNEI. The CDR3 is CASSGSLAGHEQFF. The CDR3 region has the DNA TGTGCCAGCAGTGGATCACTAGCGGGACATGAGCAGTTCTTC.

The chain is built from TRBV6-2 or TRBV6-3 and TRBJ2-3, with D uncertain. The CDR3 loop spans 11 amino acids. Trimming left V 8 bases short and J 2 bases short, with 5 bases between. In germline, CDR1 is MNHEY, CDR2 SVGEGT. CDR3 sequence reads: CASGPTDTQYF. The CDR3 DNA reads as TGTGCCAGCGGCCCCACAGATACGCAGTATTTT.

This sequence joins TRBV28 and TRBJ1-5; TRBD1 aligns across 8 bases. J was trimmed by 9 bases and V by 5 bases; bases with no gene match: 12. This CDR3 comprises 15 residues. CDR1 is MDHEN and CDR2 is SYDVKM in the germline V gene. CDR3 residues: CASSTGGQGLGPQHF. The CDR3, as DNA: TGTGCCAGCAGTACTGGTGGACAGGGATTGGGGCCCCAGCATTTT.